These T cell receptor beta chains were read from a single sample in a study of blood T cell repertoires in COVID-19. This table comes from immunoSEQ multiplex PCR, and its TCRdb copy is limited to in-frame clones, with some not included. The sample lists 340,000 or so clones, around 83% occurring once. Sample: peripheral blood. The origin of the receptors is a man aged 25-45 years with active or convalescent COVID-19. Both conserved end residues are part of each CDR3. D genes are given only for firm matches. Clone size, where shown, is once, few, many, or a class for clones that have expanded.

once	TRBV5-1	.	TRBJ1-1	CASSSEEEPYTEAFF	TGCGCCAGCAGCTCCGAAGAGGAACCCTACACTGAAGCTTTCTTT
.	TRBV12-3/TRBV12-4	TRBD1	TRBJ1-5	CASSGTANQPQHF	TGTGCCAGCAGTGGGACAGCCAATCAGCCCCAGCATTTT
.	TRBV29-1	TRBD1	TRBJ1-1	CSVGDRAWNTEAFF	TGCAGCGTTGGGGACAGGGCATGGAACACTGAAGCTTTCTTT
.	TRBV4-1	.	TRBJ1-3	CASSQAFGQRYSGNTIYF	TGCGCCAGCAGCCAAGCCTTCGGACAGCGATACTCTGGAAACACCATATATTTT
.	TRBV7-8	TRBD1	TRBJ2-7	CASSLTPGQGVEQYF	TGTGCCAGCAGCTTAACCCCGGGACAGGGTGTGGAGCAGTACTTC
once	TRBV3-1/TRBV3-2	.	TRBJ1-5	CASSQKRATQPQHF	TGTGCCAGCAGCCAAAAGAGGGCGACTCAGCCCCAGCATTTT
.	TRBV7-8	.	TRBJ1-2	CASSLTGLNGYTF	TGTGCCAGCAGCTTAACGGGACTTAACGGCTACACCTTC
.	TRBV21-1	.	TRBJ1-5	CASSSPIGNQPQHF	TGTGCCAGCAGCAGTCCGATCGGGAATCAGCCCCAGCATTTT
.	TRBV10-2	TRBD2	TRBJ2-4	CASSGGRWSGGAAKNIQYF	TGCGCCAGCAGTGGAGGGAGGTGGAGCGGGGGTGCCGCCAAAAACATTCAGTACTTC
.	TRBV2	TRBD1	TRBJ1-1	CASSGSGGGTEAFF	TGTGCCAGCAGTGGTTCAGGGGGCGGGACTGAAGCTTTCTTT
.	TRBV14	TRBD1	TRBJ2-1	CASSRIGQVGDEQFF	TGTGCCAGCAGCCGCATAGGACAGGTGGGAGATGAGCAGTTCTTC
.	TRBV24-1	.	TRBJ2-1	CATGRGSYNEQFF	TGTGCCACCGGGAGGGGGTCCTACAATGAGCAGTTCTTC
.	TRBV6-5	.	TRBJ2-4	CASREEGLGIQYF	TGTGCCAGCAGAGAGGAGGGATTGGGCATTCAGTACTTC
.	TRBV4-3	TRBD2	TRBJ2-3	CASSLTSRDYGRDTQYF	TGCGCCAGCAGCCTTACTAGCCGGGACTACGGTCGGGATACGCAGTATTTT
.	TRBV18	TRBD2	TRBJ2-1	CASSPRLASGSYNEQFF	TGTGCCAGCTCACCACGATTAGCTAGCGGGAGCTACAATGAGCAGTTCTTC
.	TRBV3-1/TRBV3-2	TRBD1	TRBJ1-2	CASSRGQLYGYTF	TGTGCCAGCAGCCGGGGACAGTTGTATGGCTACACCTTC
.	TRBV24-1	TRBD1	TRBJ1-1	CATSRGANTEAFF	TGTGCCACCAGCAGGGGGGCGAACACTGAAGCTTTCTTT
.	TRBV11-3	.	TRBJ1-2	CASSLSLQLGLSYGYTF	TGTGCCAGCAGCTTATCCCTTCAACTCGGACTGAGCTATGGCTACACCTTC
.	TRBV9	.	TRBJ2-5	CASSPQARAETQYF	TGTGCCAGCAGCCCCCAGGCCAGGGCAGAGACCCAGTACTTC
.	TRBV7-8	.	TRBJ2-1	CASSQTPRNEQFF	TGTGCCAGCAGCCAGACCCCTAGGAATGAGCAGTTCTTC
.	TRBV3-1/TRBV3-2	TRBD1	TRBJ2-1	CASSPGQRGQFF	TGTGCCAGCAGCCCGGGACAGCGCGGGCAGTTCTTC
.	TRBV9	TRBD2	TRBJ2-3	CASSVSWRGEGTDTQYF	TGTGCCAGCAGCGTCAGCTGGCGGGGGGAGGGGACAGATACGCAGTATTTT
once	TRBV5-4	TRBD2	TRBJ2-7	CASSSPSTSGIGEQYF	TGTGCCAGCAGCTCCCCATCGACTAGCGGGATTGGCGAGCAGTACTTC
.	TRBV4-2	TRBD1	TRBJ1-2	CASQGQSYGYTF	TGTGCCAGTCAGGGACAGTCCTATGGCTACACCTTC
.	TRBV7-9	TRBD1	TRBJ2-7	CASSPWTGDKNVEQYF	TGTGCCAGCAGCCCCTGGACAGGGGACAAGAACGTTGAGCAGTACTTC
.	TRBV5-1	.	TRBJ2-1	CASSLTTDRLEQFF	TGCGCCAGCAGCTTAACAACGGACAGACTTGAGCAGTTCTTC
.	TRBV7-3	.	TRBJ1-1	CASSLTGVNTEAFF	TGTGCCAGCAGCTTAACAGGGGTGAACACTGAAGCTTTCTTT
.	TRBV7-2	TRBD2	TRBJ2-3	CASSLLAGLDTQYF	TGTGCCAGCAGCTTACTAGCGGGGCTAGATACGCAGTATTTT
.	TRBV3-1/TRBV3-2	TRBD1	TRBJ2-7	CASSPTGTVYEQYF	TGTGCCAGCAGCCCAACCGGGACAGTCTACGAGCAGTACTTC
few	TRBV6-5	TRBD1	TRBJ1-2	CASGTAAFGYGYTF	TGTGCCAGCGGGACAGCTGCTTTCGGCTATGGCTACACCTTC
.	TRBV19	TRBD1	TRBJ1-1	CASSRDRGAEAFF	TGTGCCAGTAGCCGGGACAGGGGGGCTGAAGCTTTCTTT
.	TRBV19	TRBD1	TRBJ2-7	CASRGQDSYEQYF	TGTGCCAGTAGGGGACAGGACTCCTACGAGCAGTACTTC
few	TRBV7-9	TRBD2	TRBJ2-5	CASSLGDYQVQTQYF	TGTGCCAGCAGCTTAGGGGACTACCAGGTGCAGACCCAGTACTTC
.	TRBV7-6	.	TRBJ1-6	CASSMDRGLNSPLHF	TGTGCCAGCAGCATGGACAGAGGTTTAAATTCACCCCTCCACTTT
.	TRBV6-2/TRBV6-3	.	TRBJ2-7	CASSYSLGANYEQYF	TGTGCCAGCAGTTACTCGTTGGGGGCAAACTACGAGCAGTACTTC